This T cell receptor beta chain originates from a study of vaccination and CD4 T cells after COVID-19. Points from the study as a whole: Researchers report that a median about 87% of reactive clones in convalescent patients surfaced only post-vaccination.

This clonotype appeared a few times. Its specificity is unknown. With the Oncomine TCR Beta short-read assay, DNA from cultured CD4+ T cells was sequenced. Via MiXCR, TCRdb re-called the PCR reads, giving one row per CDR3 protein. The sample has 20,000 to 25,000 distinct CDR3 sequences; about 39% are singletons. Sample treatment: roughly 11-day PBMC culture with coronavirus spike peptide pools or control peptides (ViraFEST assay). V dropped 5 bases and J dropped 2; count of bases not matched to a gene: 6. The CDR3 consists of 15 residues. CDR1 MNHEY and CDR2 SVGEGT come from the germline V gene. The sample here was CD4+ T cells from blood, cultured in vitro, taken before SARS-CoV-2 vaccination. The clonotype comes from a human donor who had recovered from COVID-19. The chain couples TRBV6-2 or TRBV6-3 to TRBJ1-5; TRBD1 matches at 7 bases. The CDR3 DNA is TGTGCCAGCAGTCCCAGGGGGACAGGCAATCAGCCCCAGCATTTT. As protein: CASSPRGTGNQPQHF.